This T cell receptor beta chain was profiled in a study of identical twins. Healthy Caucasians, and only they, were the donors. TCRdb reprocessed the 5' RACE reads via MiXCR and lists one record per CDR3 protein. The sample records about 890,000 distinct CDR3 sequences, roughly an eighth being singletons. Germline V lookup: CDR1 SEHNR, CDR2 FQNEAQ (reference sequence). The length of the CDR3 is 14 residues. V was trimmed by 6 bases and J by 0 bases, leaving 11 bases between them. These data were likewise used in another study, on yellow fever vaccine responses in identical twins. From that study: Twins' vaccine T cell response reportedly seemed partly convergent, partly personalized.

This sequence was found in a woman under 30 in good health. The sample comprised PBMCs. The V and J genes are TRBV7-9 and TRBJ1-1; D is uncertain. CDR3 loop: CASRQRELNTEAFF. DNA for the CDR3: TGTGCCAGCAGACAAAGGGAGCTGAACACTGAAGCTTTCTTT.